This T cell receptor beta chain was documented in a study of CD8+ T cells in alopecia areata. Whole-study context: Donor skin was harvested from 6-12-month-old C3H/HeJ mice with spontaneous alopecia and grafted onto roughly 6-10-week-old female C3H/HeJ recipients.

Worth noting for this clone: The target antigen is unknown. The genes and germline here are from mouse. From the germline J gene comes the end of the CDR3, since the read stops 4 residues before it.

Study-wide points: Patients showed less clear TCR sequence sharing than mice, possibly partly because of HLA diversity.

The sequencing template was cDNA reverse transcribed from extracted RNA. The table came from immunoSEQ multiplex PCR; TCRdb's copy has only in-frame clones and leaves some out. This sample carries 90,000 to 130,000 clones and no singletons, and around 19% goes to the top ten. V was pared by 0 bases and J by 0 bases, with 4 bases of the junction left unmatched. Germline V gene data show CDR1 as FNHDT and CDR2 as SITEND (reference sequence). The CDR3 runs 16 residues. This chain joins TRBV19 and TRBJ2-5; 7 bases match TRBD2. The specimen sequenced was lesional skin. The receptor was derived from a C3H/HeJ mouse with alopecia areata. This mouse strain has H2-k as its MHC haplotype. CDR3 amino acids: CASSIGLGVNQDTQYF. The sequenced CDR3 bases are TGTGCCAGCAGTATAGGGCTGGGGGTTAACCAAGAC.